These 10 T cell receptor beta chains were all obtained from the same sample, sequenced in a study of blood T cell repertoires in COVID-19. Sequencing used immunoSEQ multiplex PCR; TCRdb keeps in-frame clones, though not all of them. The sample comprises approximately 150,000 clones, more than 70% of which are singletons, and around 1.9% rests with the top ten. The specimen sequenced was peripheral blood. The receptor source for this set is a man in his forties or fifties who had recovered from COVID-19.

The V and J genes are TRBV18 and TRBJ1-2; D is undetermined. Trimming took 3 bases from V and 8 from J, leaving 13 bases between them. The CDR3 totals 13 residues. Germline loops: CDR1 KGHSH, CDR2 LQKENI. The CDR3 here is CASSPIKGEGYTF. The CDR3 nucleotides are TGTGCCAGCTCACCGATCAAGGGAGAGGGCTACACCTTC.

This clone was detected once. The V and J genes are TRBV10-2 and TRBJ1-5; D perhaps matches TRBD1 (5 bases). V shed 4 bases and J shed 0 bases, with 7 bases lying between them. Germline lookup yields CDR1 WSHSY and CDR2 SAAADI. The CDR3 is made up of 14 amino acids. The CDR3 region is CASSGQGSNQPQHF. The CDR3 DNA follows: TGCGCCAGCAGTGGTCAGGGTAGCAATCAGCCCCAGCATTTT.

Comments on this clone: One junction end disagrees with the germline gene, perhaps due to a read error. The chain couples TRBV7-9 to TRBJ2-7; the match to TRBD2 covers 10 bases. There are 14 residues in the CDR3. From germline, CDR1 is SEHNR and CDR2 FQNEAQ (reference sequence). The CDR3 is CASSLIIAGGLPDF. As DNA, the CDR3 is TGTGCCAGCAGCTTAATAATAGCGGGAGGCCTACCGGATTTC. The whole variable domain, remainder taken from reference TRBV7-9 and TRBJ2-7, is DTGVSQNPRHKITKRGQNVTFRCDPISEHNRLYWYRQTLGQGPEFLTYFQNEAQLEKSRLLSDRFSAERPKGSFSTLEIQRTEQGDSAMYLCASSLIIAGGLPDFGPGTRLTVT.

The J gene is TRBJ2-1, the V gene TRBV3-1 (or the pseudogene TRBV3-2), with TRBD2 matching 14 bases. Unmatched junction bases numbered 6, after V lost 4 bases and J lost 7 bases. CDR1 and CDR2 from the germline V gene are LGHDT and YNNKEL (reference sequence). CDR3 length: 16 residues. CDR3 sequence: CASSRPGLAGGNEQFF. CDR3 nucleotides: TGTGCCAGCAGCCGACCAGGACTAGCGGGAGGAAATGAGCAGTTCTTC.

This clone has just one count. This chain joins TRBV7-9 and TRBJ1-1; D may be TRBD1 (6 bases). Germline V CDR1 and CDR2: SEHNR, FQNEAQ (reference sequence). The germline V and J ends were trimmed by 6 bases and 1 base, with 18 bases remaining between them. This CDR3 has 16 residues. The CDR3 nucleotides are TGTGCCAGCAGTTTTCAATCCGGGACAAGGAACACTGAAGCTTTCTTT. Protein sequence: CASSFQSGTRNTEAFF.

In this sample, this clone turned up a few times. The V call is TRBV7-2, the J call TRBJ2-1; TRBD2 aligns across 8 bases. The CDR3 loop spans 15 amino acids. The germline V gene has CDR1 SGHTA and CDR2 FQGNSA. V gave up 6 bases and J gave up 4 bases; unmatched junction bases: 8. For the CDR3, the DNA is TGTGCCAGCAGAAATAGCGGGAAGGCGTACAATGAGCAGTTCTTC. This encodes CASRNSGKAYNEQFF.

This chain links TRBV15 with TRBJ2-1, with 11 nucleotides matching TRBD2. This CDR3 contains 15 residues. Germline-derived CDR1 and CDR2 are LNHNV and YYDKDF (reference sequence). V shed 5 bases and J 5 bases; nucleotides not matched to a gene: 5. The CDR3 DNA is TGTGCCACCAGCGGGGGGACTAGCGGCCACAATGAGCAGTTCTTC. Translating gives CATSGGTSGHNEQFF.

The J gene is TRBJ1-5, the V gene TRBV10-3; possible D gene TRBD1, 6 bases. The CDR3 loop spans 17 amino acids. Germline loops: CDR1 ENHRY, CDR2 SYGVKD. V dropped 7 bases and J dropped 0 bases, with 19 bases sitting between them. The CDR3 DNA is TGTGCCATCAATCGTCAGGGGAGATTGGATAGCAATCAGCCCCAGCATTTT. Translating it yields CAINRQGRLDSNQPQHF.

The chain carries TRBV7-9 and TRBJ2-5, with 9 bases matching TRBD2. Looked up from germline, CDR1 is SEHNR and CDR2 is FQNEAQ (reference sequence). J gave up 2 bases and V 5 bases, and 15 bases lay outside the gene matches. This CDR3 comprises 18 residues. CDR3 nucleotides: TGTGCCAGCAGCGAAGCCACGAGGACTAGCGTCGGTCAAGAGACCCAGTACTTC. It codes for CASSEATRTSVGQETQYF.

On this clone: Other DNA sequences of this sample code for an identical CDR3. This rearrangement joins TRBV4-3 to TRBJ1-1; D unresolved. The germline CDR1 and CDR2 sequences are LGHNA and YSLEER. There are 13 residues in the CDR3. Trimming removed 2 bases from V and 0 bases from J, with 4 bases in between. CDR3 sequence (DNA): TGCGCCAGCAGCCAACAAATGAACACTGAAGCTTTCTTT. Encoded protein: CASSQQMNTEAFF.